The 8 T cell receptor beta chains reported below all come from one sample, sequenced in a study of control samples from healthy donors and cancer patients. Sequenced by immunoSEQ multiplex PCR; TCRdb stores in-frame clones only, minus some. This sample has about 76,000 clones, with about 89% found just once. What was sequenced was PBMCs. These receptors all come from a woman aged 45 to 65 with colorectal cancer.

The J gene is TRBJ2-1, the V gene TRBV27; 8 bases are shared with TRBD2. The CDR3 spans 15 residues. Germline CDR1 reads MNHEY; CDR2 reads SMNVEV (reference sequence). The J segment lost 7 bases and the V segment lost 4 bases, leaving 9 bases of the junction unmatched. The CDR3 DNA sequence: TGTGCCAGCAGTTCGGGGGGGGCGGGATTGAATGAGCAGTTCTTC. Translating it yields CASSSGGAGLNEQFF.

The genes are TRBV6-6 and TRBJ2-3; the D gene is possibly TRBD1 (5 bases). Trimming left V 2 bases short and J 4 bases short, with 10 bases between. The germline V gene has CDR1 MNHNY and CDR2 SVGAGI (reference sequence). The CDR3 length is 14 residues. This CDR3 is CASSYEGVADTQYF. The CDR3 DNA is TGTGCCAGCAGTTACGAAGGGGTGGCAGATACGCAGTATTTT.

V and J are TRBV6-5 and TRBJ1-2; D may be TRBD1 (5 bases). The CDR3 has 15 amino acids. CDR1 is MNHEY and CDR2 is SVGAGI in the germline V gene. The V gene lost 0 bases and the J gene lost 8 bases, with 16 bases spanning the gap. The CDR3 DNA follows: TGTGCCAGCAGTTACTCGGTGCAGGGTCTTTACGGCTACACCTTC. Translation gives CASSYSVQGLYGYTF.

J is TRBJ2-6 and V is TRBV6-1; D is unclear. Germline values: CDR1 MNHNS, CDR2 SASEGT. The CDR3 is 17 residues long. The ends were cut back, 4 bases at V and 0 bases at J, with 13 bases in the middle. The CDR3 sequence is CASSAQLISSGANVLTF. DNA of the CDR3: TGTGCCAGCAGTGCTCAATTGATCAGCTCTGGGGCCAACGTCCTGACTTTC.

J is TRBJ2-7 and V is TRBV3-1 (or the pseudogene TRBV3-2); 9 bases line up with TRBD2. This CDR3 spans 15 amino acids. Germline V lookup: CDR1 LGHDT, CDR2 YNNKEL (reference sequence). The V and J ends lost 4 bases and 3 bases, in that order; junction bases with no gene match: 7. The CDR3 region has the DNA TGTGCCAGCAGCCCCACTAGCGGGTACTTCTACGAGCAGTACGTC. It translates to CASSPTSGYFYEQYV.

The V and J genes are TRBV10-2 and TRBJ2-2; 7 positions agree with TRBD2. V gave up 5 bases and J gave up 7 bases; unmatched junction bases: 1. The CDR3 has 12 amino acids. Germline V gene data show CDR1 as WSHSY and CDR2 as SAAADI. The DNA for the CDR3 is TGCGCCAGCAGTTCTAGCGGCGGGGAGCTGTTTTTT. Translated: CASSSSGGELFF.

The chain combines TRBV5-4 with TRBJ2-2; TRBD1 aligns across 7 bases. The CDR3 loop spans 17 amino acids. V shed 5 bases and J 0 bases; nucleotides not matched to a gene: 10. CDR1 is SGHNT, CDR2 YYREEE, per germline (reference sequence). As DNA, the CDR3 is TGTGCCAGCAGTGAGGGGGCAGTCAACGCGAACACCGGGGAGCTGTTTTTT. Its translation is CASSEGAVNANTGELFF.

The chain links TRBV7-2 to TRBJ2-4, with 8 bases identical to TRBD1. CDR1 and CDR2 (germline): SGHTA, FQGNSA. The CDR3 is 15 residues long. V dropped 1 base and J dropped 6; count of bases not matched to a gene: 5. DNA of the CDR3: TGTGCCAGCAGCTTAGGGGGGACAGGTGCAAACATTCAGTACTTC. Its translation: CASSLGGTGANIQYF.